What follows are 12 T cell receptor beta chains derived from one specimen sequenced in a study of cytomegalovirus exposure and HLA in healthy donors. This PCR relied on a set of 60 Vbeta primers and 13 Jbeta primers. Clones were sequenced by immunoSEQ multiplex PCR, and TCRdb holds only the in-frame ones, with some missing. Found here are about 110,000 clones, roughly 80% of them singletons; the top ten hold around 2.3%. The sample taken for sequencing was PBMCs. These receptors came from a man aged 25 to 40 in good health and CMV-seronegative.

The CDR3 DNA reads TGTGCCACCAGCAGAGATCCGGGATCGGTCACTGAAGCTTTCTTT. The encoded protein is CATSRDPGSVTEAFF. The V call is TRBV15, the J call TRBJ1-1; D call uncertain. V was shortened by 0 bases and J by 4 bases, with 12 bases between the two germline ends. CDR1 is LNHNV and CDR2 is YYDKDF in the germline V gene (reference sequence). CDR3 length equals 15 residues.

The chain carries TRBV6-1 and TRBJ1-2; 8 nucleotides agree with TRBD1. From germline, CDR1 is MNHNS and CDR2 SASEGT. This CDR3 region has 13 residues. After removal of 7 bases from V and 8 bases from J, the junction contained 9 bases not matched to a gene. The CDR3 bases are TGTGCCAGCAATCTGGACAGGGTCTACGGCTACACCTTC. It specifies CASNLDRVYGYTF.

A single count supports this clone. This chain joins TRBV6-1 and TRBJ2-1; 8 bases line up with TRBD2. The germline V gene encodes CDR1 MNHNS and CDR2 SASEGT. The V and J ends lost 3 bases and 4 bases, in that order; junction bases with no gene match: 8. This CDR3 comprises 16 residues. CDR3 in amino acids: CASSDRGRTPYNEQFF. The CDR3 DNA reads as TGTGCCAGCAGTGATCGCGGGAGGACCCCGTACAATGAGCAGTTCTTC.

This clone was counted a few times. The chain recombines TRBV7-9 with TRBJ2-7; D is uncertain. Deletions cut 3 bases from V and 3 bases from J, with 9 bases between. CDR1 is SEHNR, CDR2 FQNEAQ, per germline (reference sequence). This CDR3 spans 13 amino acids. The DNA of the CDR3 is TGTGCCAGCAGCTTGCCTGAGGACTACGAGCAGTACTTC. Translating gives CASSLPEDYEQYF.

The chain links TRBV7-9 to TRBJ1-2, with 11 positions matching TRBD1. The CDR3 has 16 amino acids. J lost 2 bases, V lost 2 bases, and 4 bases had no gene match. CDR1 is SEHNR, CDR2 FQNEAQ, per germline (reference sequence). The CDR3 reads CASSLSGQGANYGYTF. CDR3 DNA: TGTGCCAGCAGCTTATCCGGACAGGGGGCAAACTATGGCTACACCTTC.

The V call is TRBV6-5, the J call TRBJ1-5, with a tentative D call TRBD1 (6 bases). From germline, CDR1 is MNHEY and CDR2 SVGAGI. Trimming left V 0 bases short and J 3 bases short, with 12 bases between. The CDR3 spans 16 residues. The CDR3 is CASSYSGGASNQPQHF. The CDR3 region has the DNA TGTGCCAGCAGTTACTCCGGGGGGGCCTCCAATCAGCCCCAGCATTTT.

The CDR3 loop reads CASSDRLAGAYEQYF. CDR3 nucleotides: TGTGCCAGCAGTGATAGACTAGCGGGCGCCTACGAGCAGTACTTC. The chain joins TRBV6-1 to TRBJ2-7, with 10 bases that match TRBD2. Germline CDR1 reads MNHNS; CDR2 reads SASEGT. V lost 3 bases, J lost 2 bases, and 4 bases stayed unmatched. CDR3 size: 15 residues.

Only one count was recorded for this clone. The chain combines TRBV11-1 with TRBJ2-7, with D perhaps TRBD2 (6 bases). Deletions cut 4 bases from V and 7 bases from J, with 17 bases between. Per the germline V gene, CDR1 is SGHAT and CDR2 is FQDESV (reference sequence). The CDR3 contains 14 residues. CDR3 nucleotide sequence: TGTGCCAGCAGCTCGGGACTGATGCCTAAGGAGCAGTACTTC. Translating it yields CASSSGLMPKEQYF.

This clone came up a few times. The V and J genes are TRBV6-4 and TRBJ2-1; D is undetermined. V gave up 5 bases and J gave up 6 bases, with 17 bases separating them. Germline CDR1 is MRHNA and CDR2 is SNTAGT. The CDR3 has 15 amino acids. The CDR3 coding sequence is TGTGCCAGCAGTCCCGCCGATGGCTCAAGCAATGAGCAGTTCTTC. Protein: CASSPADGSSNEQFF.

The chain's CDR3 is CASSVLLAGNQPQHF. In DNA, the CDR3 is TGTGCCAGCAGTGTGTTACTTGCGGGCAATCAGCCCCAGCATTTT. The chain carries TRBV2 and TRBJ1-5; D unresolved. The CDR3 loop spans 15 amino acids. From germline, CDR1 is SNHLY and CDR2 FYNNEI. Between the trimmed V and J ends, which lost 4 bases and 2 bases, there was a span of 12 bases.

This clone was counted only a few times. V is TRBV7-3 and J is TRBJ1-1, with 7 nucleotides matching TRBD1. This CDR3 comprises 14 residues. V lost 5 bases and J lost 4; bases outside the gene matches: 7. CDR1 is SGHTA and CDR2 is FQGTGA in the germline V gene. The CDR3 coding sequence is TGTGCCAGCAGCCGACAGGGATGGATCACTGAAGCTTTCTTT. Residues: CASSRQGWITEAFF. Combining the CDR3 with reference TRBV7-3 and TRBJ1-1 gives the whole variable domain GAGVSQTPSNKVTEKGKYVELRCDPISGHTALYWYRQSLGQGPEFLIYFQGTGAADDSGLPNDRFFAVRPEGSVSTLKIQRTERGDSAVYLCASSRQGWITEAFFGQGTRLTVV.

The CDR3 reads CAWSVLLRAYEQYF. The CDR3 nucleotides read TGTGCCTGGAGTGTGCTTCTGCGGGCCTACGAGCAGTACTTC. This sequence joins TRBV30 and TRBJ2-7; TRBD2 might be the D (5 bases). CDR3 length: 14 residues. CDR1 and CDR2 (germline): GTSNPN, SVGIG (reference sequence). Trimming removed 0 bases from V and 2 bases from J, with 11 bases in between.